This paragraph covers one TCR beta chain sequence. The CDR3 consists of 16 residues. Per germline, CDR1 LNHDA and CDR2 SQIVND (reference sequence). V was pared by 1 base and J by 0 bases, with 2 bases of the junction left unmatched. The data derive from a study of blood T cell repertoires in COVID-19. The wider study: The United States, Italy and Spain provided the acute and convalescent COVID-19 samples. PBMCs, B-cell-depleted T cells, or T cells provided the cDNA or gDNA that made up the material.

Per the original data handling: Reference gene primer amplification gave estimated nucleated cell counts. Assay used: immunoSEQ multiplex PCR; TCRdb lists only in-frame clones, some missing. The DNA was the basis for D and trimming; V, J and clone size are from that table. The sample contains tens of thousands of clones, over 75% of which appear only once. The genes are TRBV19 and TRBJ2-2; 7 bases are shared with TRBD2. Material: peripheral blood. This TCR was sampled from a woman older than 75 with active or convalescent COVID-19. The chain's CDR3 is CASSIGGGANTGELFF. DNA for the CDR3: TGTGCCAGTAGTATAGGTGGGGGGGCGAACACCGGGGAGCTGTTTTTT.